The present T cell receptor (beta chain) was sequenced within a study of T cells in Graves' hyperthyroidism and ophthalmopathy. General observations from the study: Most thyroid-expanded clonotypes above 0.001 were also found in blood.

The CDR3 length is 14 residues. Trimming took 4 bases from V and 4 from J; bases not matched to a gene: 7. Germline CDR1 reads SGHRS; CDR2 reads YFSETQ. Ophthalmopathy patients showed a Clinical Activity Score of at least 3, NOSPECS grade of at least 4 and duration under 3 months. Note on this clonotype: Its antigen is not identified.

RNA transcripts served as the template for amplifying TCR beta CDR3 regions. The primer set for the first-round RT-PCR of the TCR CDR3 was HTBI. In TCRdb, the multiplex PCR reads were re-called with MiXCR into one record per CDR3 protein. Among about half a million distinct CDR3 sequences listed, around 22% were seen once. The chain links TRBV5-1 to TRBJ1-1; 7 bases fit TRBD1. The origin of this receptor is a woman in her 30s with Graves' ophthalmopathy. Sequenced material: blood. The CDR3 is CASSESQGFTEAFF. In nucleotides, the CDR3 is TGCGCCAGCAGCGAATCACAGGGGTTCACTGAAGCTTTCTTT.